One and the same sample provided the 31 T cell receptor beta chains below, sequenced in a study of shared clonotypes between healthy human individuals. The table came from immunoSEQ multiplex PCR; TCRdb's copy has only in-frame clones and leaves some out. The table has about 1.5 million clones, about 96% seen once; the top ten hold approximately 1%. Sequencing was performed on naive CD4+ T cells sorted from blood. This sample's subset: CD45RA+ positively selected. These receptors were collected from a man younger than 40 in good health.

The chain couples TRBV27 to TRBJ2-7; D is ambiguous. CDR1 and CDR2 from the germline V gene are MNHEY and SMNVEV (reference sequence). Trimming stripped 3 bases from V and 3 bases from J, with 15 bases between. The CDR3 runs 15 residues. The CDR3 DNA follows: TGTGCCAGCAGTTTGTTTTTGGGCGAGGTCTACGAGCAGTACTTC. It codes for CASSLFLGEVYEQYF.

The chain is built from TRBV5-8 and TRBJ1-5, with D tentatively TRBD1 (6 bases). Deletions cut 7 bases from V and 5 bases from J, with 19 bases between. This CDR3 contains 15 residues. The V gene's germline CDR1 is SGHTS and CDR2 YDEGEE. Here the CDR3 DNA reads TGTGCCAGCCGCTCCTCGGACAGTGTTCATCAGCCCCAGCATTTT. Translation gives CASRSSDSVHQPQHF.

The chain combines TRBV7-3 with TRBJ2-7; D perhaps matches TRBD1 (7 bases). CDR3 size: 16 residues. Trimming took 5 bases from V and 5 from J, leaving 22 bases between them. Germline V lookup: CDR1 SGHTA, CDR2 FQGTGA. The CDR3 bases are TGTGCCAGCAGCCTTGCGGGGACAGTAAATACACACGAGCAGTACTTC. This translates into CASSLAGTVNTHEQYF.

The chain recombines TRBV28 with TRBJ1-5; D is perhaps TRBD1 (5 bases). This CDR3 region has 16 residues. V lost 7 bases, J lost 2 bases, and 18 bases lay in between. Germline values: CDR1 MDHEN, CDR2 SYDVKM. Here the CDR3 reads CASTQMGGLGNQPQHF. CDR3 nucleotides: TGTGCCAGCACCCAGATGGGGGGTTTGGGCAATCAGCCCCAGCATTTT.

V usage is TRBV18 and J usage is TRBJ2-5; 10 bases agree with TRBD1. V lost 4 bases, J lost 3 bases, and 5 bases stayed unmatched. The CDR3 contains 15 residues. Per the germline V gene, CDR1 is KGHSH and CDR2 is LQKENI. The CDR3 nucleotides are TGTGCCAGCTCACGAGCTGGACAGGGGGAAGAGACCCAGTACTTC. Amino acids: CASSRAGQGEETQYF.

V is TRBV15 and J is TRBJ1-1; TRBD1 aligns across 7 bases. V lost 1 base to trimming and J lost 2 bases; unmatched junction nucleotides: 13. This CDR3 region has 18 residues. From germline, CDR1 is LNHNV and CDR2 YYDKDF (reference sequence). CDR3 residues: CATSRVPGTVDTNTEAFF. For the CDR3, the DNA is TGTGCCACCAGCAGAGTACCCGGGACAGTTGACACAAACACTGAAGCTTTCTTT. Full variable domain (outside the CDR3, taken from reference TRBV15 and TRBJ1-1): DAMVIQNPRYQVTQFGKPVTLSCSQTLNHNVMYWYQQKSSQAPKLLFHYYDKDFNNEADTPDNFQSRRPNTSFCFLDIRSPGLGDTAMYLCATSRVPGTVDTNTEAFFGQGTRLTVV.

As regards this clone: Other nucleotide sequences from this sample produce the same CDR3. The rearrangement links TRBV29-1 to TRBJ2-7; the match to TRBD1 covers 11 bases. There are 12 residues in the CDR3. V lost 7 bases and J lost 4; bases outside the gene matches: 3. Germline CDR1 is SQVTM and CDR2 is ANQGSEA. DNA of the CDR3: TGCAGCGCGGGACAGGGGGTGTACGAGCAGTACTTC. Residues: CSAGQGVYEQYF.

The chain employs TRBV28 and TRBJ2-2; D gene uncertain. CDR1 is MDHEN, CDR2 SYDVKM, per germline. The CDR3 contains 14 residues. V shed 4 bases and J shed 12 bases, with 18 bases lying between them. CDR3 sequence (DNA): TGTGCCAGCAGTTCCCCCCCGGGTCAATGGAAGCTGTTTTTT. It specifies CASSSPPGQWKLFF.

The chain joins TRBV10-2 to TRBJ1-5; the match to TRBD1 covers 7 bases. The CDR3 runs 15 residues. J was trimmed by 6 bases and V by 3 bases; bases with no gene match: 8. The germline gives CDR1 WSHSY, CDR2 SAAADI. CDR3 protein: CASSDIDRVGQPQHF. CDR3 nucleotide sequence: TGCGCCAGCAGTGATATAGACAGGGTAGGTCAGCCCCAGCATTTT.

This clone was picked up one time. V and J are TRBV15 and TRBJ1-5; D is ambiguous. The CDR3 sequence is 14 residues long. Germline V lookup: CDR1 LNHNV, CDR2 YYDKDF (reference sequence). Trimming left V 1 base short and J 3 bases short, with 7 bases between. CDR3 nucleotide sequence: TGTGCCACCAGCAGAGGTAGGGACAATCAGCCCCAGCATTTT. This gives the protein CATSRGRDNQPQHF. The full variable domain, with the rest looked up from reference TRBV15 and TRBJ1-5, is DAMVIQNPRYQVTQFGKPVTLSCSQTLNHNVMYWYQQKSSQAPKLLFHYYDKDFNNEADTPDNFQSRRPNTSFCFLDIRSPGLGDTAMYLCATSRGRDNQPQHFGDGTRLSIL.

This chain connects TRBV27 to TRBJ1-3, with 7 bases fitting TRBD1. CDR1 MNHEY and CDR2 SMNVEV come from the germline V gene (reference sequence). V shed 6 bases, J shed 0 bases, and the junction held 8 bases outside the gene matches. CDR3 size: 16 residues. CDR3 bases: TGTGCCAGCAGGCCAACTTCAGGGGGCTCTGGAAACACCATATATTTT. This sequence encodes CASRPTSGGSGNTIYF.

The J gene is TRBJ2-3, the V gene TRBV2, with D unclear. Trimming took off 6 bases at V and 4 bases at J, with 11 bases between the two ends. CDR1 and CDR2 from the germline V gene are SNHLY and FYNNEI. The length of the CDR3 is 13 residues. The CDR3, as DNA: TGTGCCAGCAGCTTCCCTCAATCAGATACGCAGTATTTT. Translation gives CASSFPQSDTQYF.

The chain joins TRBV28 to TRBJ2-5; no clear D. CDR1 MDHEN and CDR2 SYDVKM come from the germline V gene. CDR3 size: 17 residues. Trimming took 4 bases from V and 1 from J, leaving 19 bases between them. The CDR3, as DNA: TGTGCCAGCAGTTCTCCCCTGGGCCAAGCCCGCCAAGAGACCCAGTACTTC. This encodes CASSSPLGQARQETQYF.

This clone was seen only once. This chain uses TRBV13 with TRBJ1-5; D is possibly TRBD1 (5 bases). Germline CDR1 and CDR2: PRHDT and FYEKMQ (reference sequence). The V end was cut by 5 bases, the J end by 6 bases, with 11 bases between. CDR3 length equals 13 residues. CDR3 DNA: TGTGCCAGCAGCGTAAGAAGGGGTCAGCCCCAGCATTTT. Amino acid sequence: CASSVRRGQPQHF.

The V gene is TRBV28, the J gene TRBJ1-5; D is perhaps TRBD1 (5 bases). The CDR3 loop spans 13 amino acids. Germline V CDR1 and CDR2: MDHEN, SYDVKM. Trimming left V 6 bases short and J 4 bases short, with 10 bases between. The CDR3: CASRRGINQPQHF. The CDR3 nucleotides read TGTGCCAGCAGGAGGGGAATTAATCAGCCCCAGCATTTT.

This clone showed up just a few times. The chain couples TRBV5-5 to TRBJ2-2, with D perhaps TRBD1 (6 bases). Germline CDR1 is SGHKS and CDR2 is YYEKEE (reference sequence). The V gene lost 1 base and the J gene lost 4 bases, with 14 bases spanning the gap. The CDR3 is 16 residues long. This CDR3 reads CASSLYGGGITGELFF. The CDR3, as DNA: TGTGCCAGCAGCTTGTATGGGGGCGGAATCACCGGGGAGCTGTTTTTT.

The CDR3 sequence: CASSHSSSGRPDNEQFF. CDR3 in DNA: TGTGCCAGCAGCCACTCCTCTAGCGGGAGGCCCGACAATGAGCAGTTCTTC. The V call is TRBV11-2, the J call TRBJ2-1, with TRBD2 identical over 11 bases. With V trimmed by 5 bases and J by 5 bases, 11 bases remained unmatched. The CDR3 has 17 residues. Germline V gene data show CDR1 as SGHAT and CDR2 as FQNNGV.

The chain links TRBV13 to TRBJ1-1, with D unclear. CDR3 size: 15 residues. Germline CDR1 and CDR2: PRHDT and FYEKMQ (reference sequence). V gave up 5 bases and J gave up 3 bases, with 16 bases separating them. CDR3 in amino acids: CASSPIRSRDTEAFF. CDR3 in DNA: TGTGCCAGCAGCCCCATAAGATCCCGCGACACTGAAGCTTTCTTT. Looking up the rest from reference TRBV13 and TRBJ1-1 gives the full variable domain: AAGVIQSPRHLIKEKRETATLKCYPIPRHDTVYWYQQGPGQDPQFLISFYEKMQSDKGSIPDRFSAQQFSDYHSELNMSSLELGDSALYFCASSPIRSRDTEAFFGQGTRLTVV.

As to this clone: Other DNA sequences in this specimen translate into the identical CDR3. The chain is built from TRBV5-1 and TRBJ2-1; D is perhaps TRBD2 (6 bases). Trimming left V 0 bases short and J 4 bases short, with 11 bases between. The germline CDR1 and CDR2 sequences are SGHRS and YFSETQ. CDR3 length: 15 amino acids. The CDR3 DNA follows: TGCGCCAGCAGCTTGGTTGCGGGATCGTACAATGAGCAGTTCTTC. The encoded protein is CASSLVAGSYNEQFF.

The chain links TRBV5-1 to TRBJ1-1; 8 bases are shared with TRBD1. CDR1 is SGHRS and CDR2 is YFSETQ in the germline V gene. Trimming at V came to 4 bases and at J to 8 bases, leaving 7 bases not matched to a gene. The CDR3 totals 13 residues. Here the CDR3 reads CASSHQSGGEAFF. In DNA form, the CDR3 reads TGCGCCAGCAGCCATCAATCAGGGGGCGAAGCTTTCTTT. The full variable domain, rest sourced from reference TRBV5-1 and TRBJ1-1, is KAGVTQTPRYLIKTRGQQVTLSCSPISGHRSVSWYQQTPGQGLQFLFEYFSETQRNKGNFPGRFSGRQFSNSRSEMNVSTLELGDSALYLCASSHQSGGEAFFGQGTRLTVV.

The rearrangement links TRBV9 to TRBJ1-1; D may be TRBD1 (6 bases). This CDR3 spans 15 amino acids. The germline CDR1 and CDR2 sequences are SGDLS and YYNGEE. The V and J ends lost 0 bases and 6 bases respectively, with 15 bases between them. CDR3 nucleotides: TGTGCCAGCAGCGTAGATCTGACAGGTGTCGCTGAAGCTTTCTTT. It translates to CASSVDLTGVAEAFF. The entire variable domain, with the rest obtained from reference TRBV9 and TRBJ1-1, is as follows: DSGVTQTPKHLITATGQRVTLRCSPRSGDLSVYWYQQSLDQGLQFLIQYYNGEERAKGNILERFSAQQFPDLHSELNLSSLELGDSALYFCASSVDLTGVAEAFFGQGTRLTVV.

In DNA, the CDR3 is TGTGCCAGCTCATTGATCCTAGGGCAGTCTCTTAACACCGGGGAGCTGTTTTTT. Encoded protein: CASSLILGQSLNTGELFF. The V and J genes are TRBV18 and TRBJ2-2; D is unresolved. Trimming pared 5 bases from V and 2 bases from J, leaving 21 bases between. This CDR3 is built from 18 residues. The V gene's germline CDR1 is KGHSH and CDR2 LQKENI.

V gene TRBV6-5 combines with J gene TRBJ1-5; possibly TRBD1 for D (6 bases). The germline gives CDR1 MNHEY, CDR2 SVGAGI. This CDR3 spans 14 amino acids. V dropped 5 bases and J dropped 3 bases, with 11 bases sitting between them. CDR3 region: CASSRGQTNQPQHF. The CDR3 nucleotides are TGTGCCAGCAGTAGGGGACAAACCAATCAGCCCCAGCATTTT.

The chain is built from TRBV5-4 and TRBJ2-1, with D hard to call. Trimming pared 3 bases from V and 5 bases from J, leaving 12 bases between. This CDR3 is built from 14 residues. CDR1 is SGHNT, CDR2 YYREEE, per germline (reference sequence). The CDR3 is CASSSRTRNNEQFF. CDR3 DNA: TGTGCCAGCAGCTCCAGGACCCGTAACAATGAGCAGTTCTTC.

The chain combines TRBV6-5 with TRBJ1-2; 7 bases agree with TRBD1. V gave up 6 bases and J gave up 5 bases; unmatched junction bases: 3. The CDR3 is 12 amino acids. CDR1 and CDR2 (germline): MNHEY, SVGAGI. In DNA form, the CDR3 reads TGTGCCAGCAGGCCGGGACAGTATGGCTACACCTTC. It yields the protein CASRPGQYGYTF.

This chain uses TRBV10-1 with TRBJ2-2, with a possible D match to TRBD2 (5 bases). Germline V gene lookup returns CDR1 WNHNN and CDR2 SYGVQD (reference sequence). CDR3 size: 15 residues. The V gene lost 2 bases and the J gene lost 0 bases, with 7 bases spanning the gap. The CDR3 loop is CASSEHGTNTGELFF. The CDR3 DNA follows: TGCGCCAGCAGTGAGCACGGGACGAACACCGGGGAGCTGTTTTTT.

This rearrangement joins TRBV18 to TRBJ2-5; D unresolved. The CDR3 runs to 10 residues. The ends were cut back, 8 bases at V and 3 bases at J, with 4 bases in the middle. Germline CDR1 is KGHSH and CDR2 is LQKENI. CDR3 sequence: CASAKETQYF. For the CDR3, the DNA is TGTGCCAGCGCAAAAGAGACCCAGTACTTC.

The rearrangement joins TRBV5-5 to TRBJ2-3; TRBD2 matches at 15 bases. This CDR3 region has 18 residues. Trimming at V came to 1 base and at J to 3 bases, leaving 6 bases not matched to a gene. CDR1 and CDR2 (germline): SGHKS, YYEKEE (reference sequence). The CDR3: CASSLWGLAGGTTDTQYF. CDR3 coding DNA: TGTGCCAGCAGCTTGTGGGGACTAGCGGGAGGTACGACAGATACGCAGTATTTT. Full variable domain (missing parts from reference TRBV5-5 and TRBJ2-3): DAGVTQSPTHLIKTRGQQVTLRCSPISGHKSVSWYQQVLGQGPQFIFQYYEKEERGRGNFPDRFSARQFPNYSSELNVNALLLGDSALYLCASSLWGLAGGTTDTQYFGPGTRLTVL.

As DNA, the CDR3 is TGCGCCAGCAGCCAGAGGACAGGGACCATAAACTATGGCTACACCTTC. Protein: CASSQRTGTINYGYTF. The chain joins TRBV4-3 to TRBJ1-2, with 8 positions matching TRBD1. With 3 bases clipped from V and 2 bases from J, the junction kept 8 bases outside the gene matches. The length of the CDR3 is 16 residues. Germline V gene data show CDR1 as LGHNA and CDR2 as YSLEER.

CDR3 residues: CSLRQESTDTQYF. CDR3 coding DNA: TGCAGCCTAAGACAGGAGAGCACAGATACGCAGTATTTT. The V and J genes are TRBV29-1 and TRBJ2-3, with a possible D match to TRBD1 (6 bases). Germline CDR1 and CDR2: SQVTM and ANQGSEA. Trimming took off 8 bases at V and 0 bases at J, with 12 bases between the two ends. CDR3 length: 13 residues.

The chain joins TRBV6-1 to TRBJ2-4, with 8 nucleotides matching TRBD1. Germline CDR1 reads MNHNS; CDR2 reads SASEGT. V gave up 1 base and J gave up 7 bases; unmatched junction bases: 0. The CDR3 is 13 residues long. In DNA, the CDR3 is TGTGCCAGCAGTGAAGGGACAGGGAACATTCAGTACTTC. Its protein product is CASSEGTGNIQYF.